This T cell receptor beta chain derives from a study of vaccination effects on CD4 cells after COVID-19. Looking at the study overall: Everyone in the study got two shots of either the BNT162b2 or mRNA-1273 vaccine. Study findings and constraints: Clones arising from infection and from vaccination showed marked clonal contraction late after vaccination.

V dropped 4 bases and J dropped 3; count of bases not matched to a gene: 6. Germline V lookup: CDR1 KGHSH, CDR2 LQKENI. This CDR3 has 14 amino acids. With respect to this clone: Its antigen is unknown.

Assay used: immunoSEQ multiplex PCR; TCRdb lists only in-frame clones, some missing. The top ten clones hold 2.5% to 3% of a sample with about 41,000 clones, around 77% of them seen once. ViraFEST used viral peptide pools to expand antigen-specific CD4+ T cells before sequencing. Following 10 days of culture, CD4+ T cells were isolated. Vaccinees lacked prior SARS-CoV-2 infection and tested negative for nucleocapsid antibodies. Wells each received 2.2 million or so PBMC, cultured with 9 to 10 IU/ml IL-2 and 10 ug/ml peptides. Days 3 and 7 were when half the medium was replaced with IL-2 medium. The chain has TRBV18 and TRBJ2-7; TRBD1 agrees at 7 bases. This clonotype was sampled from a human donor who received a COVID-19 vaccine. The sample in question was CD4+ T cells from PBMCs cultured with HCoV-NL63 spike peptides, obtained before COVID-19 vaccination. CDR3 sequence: CASSQGQSVYEQYV. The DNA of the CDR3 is TGTGCCAGCTCACAGGGACAGTCCGTCTACGAGCAGTACGTC.